This T cell receptor (beta chain) was captured by sequencing in a study of T-cell memory formation after mild COVID-19. Regarding the study as a whole: The second-wave clones peaking on day 37 were not confirmed as SARS-CoV-2-specific.

TCRdb re-called the 5' RACE reads with MiXCR, one entry per CDR3 protein. The sample lists around 500,000 distinct CDR3 sequences, roughly 18% occurring once. The CDR3 loop spans 14 amino acids. V dropped 5 bases and J dropped 3; count of bases not matched to a gene: 6. For this clonotype: What it recognizes is unknown.

Source material: PBMCs or a T cell subset sorted from them (not recorded which). The clonotype originates from an adult woman who had mild COVID-19 (a few samples of this study predate the infection). Cell type and time point are not known. The V gene is TRBV12-3 or TRBV12-4, the J gene TRBJ1-2, with TRBD1 matching 7 bases. The CDR3 loop is CASSNTGQYYGYTF. The CDR3 region has the DNA TGTGCCAGCAGTAACACGGGACAGTACTATGGCTACACCTTC.